The T cell receptor beta chain described here comes from a study of OX40 agonist ivuxolimab in advanced cancers. Regarding the research as a whole: Ivuxolimab was a fully human IgG2 agonistic monoclonal antibody targeting the costimulatory receptor OX40 (CD134). Intravenous ivuxolimab was administered to patients every 2 weeks at six dose levels: 0.01, 0.1, 0.3, 1.5, 3 and 10 mg/kg. Of the roughly 54 patients in dose escalation, 19 had hepatocellular carcinoma, about 15 had melanoma, 9 had renal cell carcinoma and 9 had head and neck cancer. In the dose-escalation cohort, roughly 82% of patients were male, and the mean age was roughly 60 years with a range of about 20 to 80. Prior anti-PD-1, anti-PD-L1 or anti-CTLA-4 therapy was permitted, and approximately 40% of dose-escalation patients had received checkpoint inhibitors. Partial responses occurred in three dose-escalation patients, of whom one had hepatocellular carcinoma and two had cutaneous melanoma. Peripheral TCRbeta sequencing aimed to test whether ivuxolimab altered TCR sequence diversity and caused clonal T-cell expansion. The paper reports the monotherapy dose-escalation portion (N of about 50 patients) of the phase I ivuxolimab trial. Study-wide conclusions, independent of this receptor: The antigen specificity of the peripheral T cells that underwent clonal expansion was not determined. Clonal expansion of both CD4+ and CD8+ blood T cells was observed from baseline to week 6 at doses 0.1 to 3.0 mg/kg. Low levels of normalized T-cell clonal expansion were also seen in some patients who did not respond. Partial responders in the 0.1-3.0 mg/kg groups had among the lowest normalized peripheral clonal expansion, especially among CD8+ T cells. After ivuxolimab, more expanded clones were found on average in CD8+ T cells than in CD4+ T cells.

Genomic DNA was isolated from the sorted cells so that the TCRbeta CDR3 region could be sequenced. TCRbeta CDR3 regions were sequenced using the immunoSEQ Assay. TCRdb stores this immuneACCESS table with in-frame sequences only. Part of the clones is absent; in the studies checked, under half of the shortfall reflects unresolved V genes, and no reason is known for the rest. This sample holds about 71,000 clones; 65% to 85% were observed only once. Around 0.78% of the sample belongs to the ten largest clones. In the case of this clone: Its binding antigen is unknown. No base quality values were provided; no much bigger clone lies one nucleotide off.

Patients with autoimmune disease history or receiving systemic immunosuppression were excluded from the trial. In every dose cohort, peripheral blood was drawn for TCR sequencing at baseline, cycle 4 day 1, and cycle 7 day 1. The samples were drawn from a first-in-human, open-label, multicenter phase I dose-escalation trial of ivuxolimab. The trial enrolled adults with locally advanced or metastatic head and neck squamous cell, hepatocellular, melanoma or renal cell carcinoma. Before TCR sequencing, CD4+ T cells and CD8+ T cells from peripheral blood were sorted into separate populations. Sequencing was performed on CD4+ or CD8+ T cells sorted from blood, taken in a trial of the OX40 agonist ivuxolimab. The sequence was obtained from an adult with an advanced solid tumor such as melanoma, head and neck, liver or kidney cancer.

The nucleotide sequence is given as TGTGCCAGCAGCCCCCCAGGCTACGGGGCCAACGTCCTGACTTTC. The encoded protein is CASSPPGYGANVLTF. The chain was built from TRBV7-9 and TRBJ2-6; there is no confident call for the D gene. Based on the germline V gene (reference sequence), the CDR1 and CDR2 sequences are SEHNR and FQNEAQ. The CDR3 holds 15 amino acids from the cysteine to the phenylalanine. CDR3 DNA only is kept here, 45 bases in frame from base 1. A distance of 12 bases separates the germline ends of V and J, which lose 5 bases and 4 bases respectively.